This entry features one T cell receptor (beta chain) sequence. What it recognizes is unknown. Both 60 Vbeta primers and 13 Jbeta primers went into the PCR. This table comes from immunoSEQ multiplex PCR, and its TCRdb copy is limited to in-frame clones, with some not included. The sample lists roughly 120,000 clones; 74% were seen once. The data belong to a study of cytomegalovirus exposure and HLA in healthy donors. Study observations and caveats: The listing of 150 to 200 TCR beta chains classed them as cytomegalovirus-associated. Per a later analysis, about 18,000 TCR beta sequences showed association with HLA alleles at 0.05 false discovery rate. In an earlier analysis, in 620 or so donors, most V segments appeared productive either ~90% or ~30% of the time. Relative to the approximately 680-donor mean, N-insertions were reportedly fewer in an Asian-associated ancestry cluster in a later analysis.

V lost 2 bases, J lost 6 bases, and 15 bases stayed unmatched. The CDR3 extends over 18 amino acids. Germline CDR1 is SGHNT and CDR2 is YYREEE (reference sequence). Sequenced input: PBMCs. This sequence joins TRBV5-4 and TRBJ2-1; TRBD2 matches at 9 bases. This receptor was taken from a woman between 40 and 55 years old in good health and CMV-seropositive. The CDR3 DNA reads TGTGCCAGCAGCTTAACTAAATTAGCGGGAGAAGGCCTCAATGAGCAGTTCTTC. Translated, it gives CASSLTKLAGEGLNEQFF.